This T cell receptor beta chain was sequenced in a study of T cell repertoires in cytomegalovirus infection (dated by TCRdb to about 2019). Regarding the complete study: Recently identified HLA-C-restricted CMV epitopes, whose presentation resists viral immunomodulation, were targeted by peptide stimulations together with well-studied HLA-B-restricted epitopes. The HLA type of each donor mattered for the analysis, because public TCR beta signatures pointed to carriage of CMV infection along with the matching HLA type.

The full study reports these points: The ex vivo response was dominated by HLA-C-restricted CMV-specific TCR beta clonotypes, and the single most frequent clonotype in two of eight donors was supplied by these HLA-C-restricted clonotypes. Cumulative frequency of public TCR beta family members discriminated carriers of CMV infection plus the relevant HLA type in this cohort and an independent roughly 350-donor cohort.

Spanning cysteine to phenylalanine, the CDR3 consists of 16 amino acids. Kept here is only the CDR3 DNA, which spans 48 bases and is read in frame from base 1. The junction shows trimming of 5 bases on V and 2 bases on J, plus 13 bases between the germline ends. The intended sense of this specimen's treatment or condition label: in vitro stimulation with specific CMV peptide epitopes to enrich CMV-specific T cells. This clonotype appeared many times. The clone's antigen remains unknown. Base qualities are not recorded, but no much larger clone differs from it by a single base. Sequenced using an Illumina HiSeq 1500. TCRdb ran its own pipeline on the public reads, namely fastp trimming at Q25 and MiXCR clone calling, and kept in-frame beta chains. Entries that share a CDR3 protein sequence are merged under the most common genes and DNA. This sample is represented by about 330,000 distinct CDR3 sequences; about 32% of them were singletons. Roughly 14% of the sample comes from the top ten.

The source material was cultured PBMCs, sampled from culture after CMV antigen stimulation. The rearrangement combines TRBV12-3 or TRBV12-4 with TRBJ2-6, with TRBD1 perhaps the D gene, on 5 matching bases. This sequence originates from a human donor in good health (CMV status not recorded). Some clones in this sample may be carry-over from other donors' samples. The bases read TGTGCCAGCAGTCCCGACAGTTGGACTGGGGCCAACGTCCTGACTTTC. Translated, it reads CASSPDSWTGANVLTF.